This T cell receptor (beta chain) stems from a study of neoadjuvant nivolumab and ipilimumab in lung cancer. Repertoires were generated with immunoSEQ multiplex PCR, while TCRdb's copy carries only in-frame clones and drops some. Of a few thousand clones in the sample, approximately 88% are singletons; the top ten hold 2% to 2.5%. J lost 10 bases, V lost 5 bases, and 8 bases had no gene match. The germline V gene has CDR1 SGHTA and CDR2 FQGNSA. The CDR3 sequence is 13 residues long. This material consisted of tumor tissue, taken after neoadjuvant nivolumab, alone or with ipilimumab, at or shortly before surgery. The chain employs TRBV7-2 and TRBJ2-1, with 7 bases aligning to TRBD2. This TCR came from an adult with non-small cell lung cancer. The CDR3 DNA reads TGTGCCAGCAGCGGCCGACTAGCAAAAGAGCAGTTCTTC. It is translated as CASSGRLAKEQFF.